The present T cell receptor (beta chain) was sequenced within a study of OX40 agonist ivuxolimab in advanced cancers. At the level of the study: Partial responses occurred in three patients (one hepatocellular carcinoma, two cutaneous melanoma).

Trimming pared 4 bases from V and 4 bases from J, leaving 11 bases between. Germline values: CDR1 MNHEY, CDR2 SMNVEV (reference sequence). CDR3 length: 15 residues. Assay: immunoSEQ multiplex PCR; the TCRdb copy retains only in-frame clones and omits some. The sample contains around 79,000 clones, around nine tenths of which appear only once. The chain employs TRBV27 and TRBJ2-6; weak D call: TRBD2 (6 bases). Sequenced here: CD4+ or CD8+ T cells sorted from blood, sampled in a trial of the OX40 agonist ivuxolimab. This receptor was obtained from an adult with an advanced solid tumor such as melanoma, head and neck, liver or kidney cancer. The chain's CDR3 is CASSSGGAGANVLTF. As DNA, the CDR3 is TGTGCCAGCAGTTCCGGAGGGGCGGGGGCCAACGTCCTGACTTTC.